The following is a TCR beta chain sequence with its context. Its cognate antigen is unknown. This may come from a read error, since a much larger clone is one base off. Each person with ophthalmopathy scored at least 3 on the Clinical Activity Score, reached NOSPECS grade 4 or higher, and had been ill under 3 months. This record comes from a study of T cells in Graves' hyperthyroidism and ophthalmopathy. General study results and limits: Appearing also in blood were most of the thyroid clonotypes expanded above 0.001. Ophthalmopathy was separated from stable hyperthyroidism by a 13 V-J model.

The TCR beta CDR3 regions underwent amplification using RNA transcripts as the source. The study used the HTBI primer set for a first-round RT-PCR of the TCR CDR3. TCRdb analysed the multiplex PCR reads with MiXCR anew, one entry per CDR3 protein. This sample has 300,000 or so distinct CDR3 sequences, with approximately 15% found just once. CDR1 and CDR2 from the germline V gene are DFQATT and SNEGSKA (reference sequence). This CDR3 is built from 14 residues. The sample comprised blood. The receptor comes from a woman aged 55-75 years with Graves' ophthalmopathy. The chain uses TRBV20-1 and TRBJ2-7; 7 nucleotides agree with TRBD2. This CDR3 is CGANQMRGTYEQYF. CDR3 bases: TGCGGTGCTAACCAAATGCGGGGGACTTACGAGCAGTACTTC.